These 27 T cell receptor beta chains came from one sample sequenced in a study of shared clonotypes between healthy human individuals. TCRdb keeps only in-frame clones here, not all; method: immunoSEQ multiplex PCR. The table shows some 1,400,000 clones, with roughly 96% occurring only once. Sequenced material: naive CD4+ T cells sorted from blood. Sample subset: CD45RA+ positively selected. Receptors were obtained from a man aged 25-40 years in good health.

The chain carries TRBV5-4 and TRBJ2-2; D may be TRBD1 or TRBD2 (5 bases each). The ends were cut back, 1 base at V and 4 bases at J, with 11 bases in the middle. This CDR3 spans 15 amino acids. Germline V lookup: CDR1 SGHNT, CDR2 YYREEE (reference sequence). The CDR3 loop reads CASSLWGSGTGELFF. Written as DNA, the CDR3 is TGTGCCAGCAGCTTGTGGGGGAGCGGCACCGGGGAGCTGTTTTTT.

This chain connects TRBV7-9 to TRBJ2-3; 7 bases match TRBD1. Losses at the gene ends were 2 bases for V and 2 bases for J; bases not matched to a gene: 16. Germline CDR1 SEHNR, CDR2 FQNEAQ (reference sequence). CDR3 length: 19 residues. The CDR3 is CASSLWQGDLTRHTDTQYF. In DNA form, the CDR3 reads TGTGCCAGCAGCTTATGGCAGGGGGATCTAACACGGCACACAGATACGCAGTATTTT.

CDR3 in amino acids: CAWSRLGGETQYF. CDR3 sequence (DNA): TGTGCCTGGAGTCGATTGGGTGGGGAGACCCAGTACTTC. The V call is TRBV30, the J call TRBJ2-5; D is unresolved. The CDR3 runs 13 residues. The V end lost 2 bases, the J end lost 5 bases, and 12 bases lay between the germline ends. Germline V gives CDR1 GTSNPN, CDR2 SVGIG (reference sequence).

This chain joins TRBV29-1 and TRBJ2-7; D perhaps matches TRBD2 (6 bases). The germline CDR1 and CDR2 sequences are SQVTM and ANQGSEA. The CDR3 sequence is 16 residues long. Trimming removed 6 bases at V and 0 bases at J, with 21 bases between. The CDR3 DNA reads TGCAGCGTGGGGGGAGGCGTGGACGGGTTCTCCTACGAGCAGTACTTC. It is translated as CSVGGGVDGFSYEQYF.

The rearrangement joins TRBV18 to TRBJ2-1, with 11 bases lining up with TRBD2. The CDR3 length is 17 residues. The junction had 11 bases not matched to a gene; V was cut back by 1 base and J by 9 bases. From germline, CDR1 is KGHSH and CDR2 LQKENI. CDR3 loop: CASSPQRLLAGGSEQFF. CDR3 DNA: TGTGCCAGCTCACCACAACGATTGCTAGCGGGAGGTTCTGAGCAGTTCTTC.

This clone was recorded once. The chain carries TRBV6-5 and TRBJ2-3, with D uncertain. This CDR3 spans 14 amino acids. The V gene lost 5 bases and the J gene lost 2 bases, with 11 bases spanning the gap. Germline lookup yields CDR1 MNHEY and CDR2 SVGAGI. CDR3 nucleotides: TGTGCCAGCAGTGGCGGACCTACCACAGATACGCAGTATTTT. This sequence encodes CASSGGPTTDTQYF.

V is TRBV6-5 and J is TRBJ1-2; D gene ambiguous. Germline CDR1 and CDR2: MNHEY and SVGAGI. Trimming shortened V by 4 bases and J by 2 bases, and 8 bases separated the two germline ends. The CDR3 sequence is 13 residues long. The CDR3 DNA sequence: TGTGCCAGCAGTTCGGCAGTAAACTATGGCTACACCTTC. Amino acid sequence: CASSSAVNYGYTF.

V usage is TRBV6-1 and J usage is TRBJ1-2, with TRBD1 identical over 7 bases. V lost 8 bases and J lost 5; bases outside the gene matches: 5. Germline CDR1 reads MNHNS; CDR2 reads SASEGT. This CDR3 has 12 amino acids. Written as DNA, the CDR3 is TGTGCCAGCCGAAAACAGGGGTATGGCTACACCTTC. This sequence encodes CASRKQGYGYTF.

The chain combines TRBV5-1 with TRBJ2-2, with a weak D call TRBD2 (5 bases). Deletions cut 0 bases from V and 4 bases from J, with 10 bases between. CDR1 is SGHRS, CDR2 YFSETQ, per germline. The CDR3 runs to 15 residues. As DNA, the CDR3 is TGCGCCAGCAGCTTGGCCCTACGGGGCACCGGGGAGCTGTTTTTT. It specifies CASSLALRGTGELFF. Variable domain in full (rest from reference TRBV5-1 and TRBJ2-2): KAGVTQTPRYLIKTRGQQVTLSCSPISGHRSVSWYQQTPGQGLQFLFEYFSETQRNKGNFPGRFSGRQFSNSRSEMNVSTLELGDSALYLCASSLALRGTGELFFGEGSRLTVL.

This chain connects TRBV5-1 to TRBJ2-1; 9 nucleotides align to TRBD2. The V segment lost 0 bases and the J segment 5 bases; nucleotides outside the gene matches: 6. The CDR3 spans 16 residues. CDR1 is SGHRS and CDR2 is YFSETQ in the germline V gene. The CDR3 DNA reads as TGCGCCAGCAGCTTGGACCCTAGCGGGATAAACAATGAGCAGTTCTTC. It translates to CASSLDPSGINNEQFF.

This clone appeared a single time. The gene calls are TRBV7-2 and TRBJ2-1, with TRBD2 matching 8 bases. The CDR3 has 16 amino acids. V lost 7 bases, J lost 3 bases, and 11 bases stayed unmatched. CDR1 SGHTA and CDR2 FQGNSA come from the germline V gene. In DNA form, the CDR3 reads TGTGCCAGCACCCTCTCCGGGGGGGGGATCTACAATGAGCAGTTCTTC. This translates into CASTLSGGGIYNEQFF. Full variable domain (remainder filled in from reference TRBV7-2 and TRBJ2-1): GAGVSQSPSNKVTEKGKDVELRCDPISGHTALYWYRQSLGQGLEFLIYFQGNSAPDKSGLPSDRFSAERTGGSVSTLTIQRTQQEDSAVYLCASTLSGGGIYNEQFFGPGTRLTVL.

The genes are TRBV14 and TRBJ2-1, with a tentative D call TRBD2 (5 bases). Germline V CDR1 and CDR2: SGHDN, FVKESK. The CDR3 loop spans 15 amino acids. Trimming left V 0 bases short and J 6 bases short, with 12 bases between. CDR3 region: CASSQDIERSNEQFF. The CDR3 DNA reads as TGTGCCAGCAGCCAAGATATTGAGCGGAGCAATGAGCAGTTCTTC.

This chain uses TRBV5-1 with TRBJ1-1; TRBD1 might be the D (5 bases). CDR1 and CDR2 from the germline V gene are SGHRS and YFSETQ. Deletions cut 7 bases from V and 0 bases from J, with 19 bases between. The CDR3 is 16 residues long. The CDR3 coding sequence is TGCGCCAGCCTTAGCGGAACTTGGGGGATGAACACTGAAGCTTTCTTT. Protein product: CASLSGTWGMNTEAFF.

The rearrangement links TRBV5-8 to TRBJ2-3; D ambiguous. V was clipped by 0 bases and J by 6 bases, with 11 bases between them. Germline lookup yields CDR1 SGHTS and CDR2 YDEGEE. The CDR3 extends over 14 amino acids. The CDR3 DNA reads TGTGCCAGCAGCTTGGGCTCAGTTGGTGATACGCAGTATTTT. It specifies CASSLGSVGDTQYF.

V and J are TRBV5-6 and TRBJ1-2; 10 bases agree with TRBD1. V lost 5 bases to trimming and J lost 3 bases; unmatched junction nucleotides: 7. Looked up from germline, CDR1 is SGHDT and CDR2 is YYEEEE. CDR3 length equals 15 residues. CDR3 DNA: TGTGCCAGCAGGGAGACCGGGACAGGGGACTATGGCTACACCTTC. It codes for CASRETGTGDYGYTF.

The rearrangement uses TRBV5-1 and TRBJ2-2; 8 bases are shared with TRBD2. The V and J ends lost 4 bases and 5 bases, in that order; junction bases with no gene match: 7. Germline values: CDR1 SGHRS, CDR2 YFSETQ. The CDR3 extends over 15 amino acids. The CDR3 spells CASSPGGVGTGELFF. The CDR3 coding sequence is TGCGCCAGCAGCCCCGGGGGGGTAGGAACCGGGGAGCTGTTTTTT. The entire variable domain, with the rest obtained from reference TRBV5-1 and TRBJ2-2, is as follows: KAGVTQTPRYLIKTRGQQVTLSCSPISGHRSVSWYQQTPGQGLQFLFEYFSETQRNKGNFPGRFSGRQFSNSRSEMNVSTLELGDSALYLCASSPGGVGTGELFFGEGSRLTVL.

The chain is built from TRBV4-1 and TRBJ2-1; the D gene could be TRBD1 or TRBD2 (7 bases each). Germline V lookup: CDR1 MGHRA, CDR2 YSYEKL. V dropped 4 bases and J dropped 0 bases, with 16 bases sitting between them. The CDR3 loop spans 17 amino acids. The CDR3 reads CASSPTGDYSSYNEQFF. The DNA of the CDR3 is TGCGCCAGCAGCCCCACAGGGGACTACAGCTCCTACAATGAGCAGTTCTTC.

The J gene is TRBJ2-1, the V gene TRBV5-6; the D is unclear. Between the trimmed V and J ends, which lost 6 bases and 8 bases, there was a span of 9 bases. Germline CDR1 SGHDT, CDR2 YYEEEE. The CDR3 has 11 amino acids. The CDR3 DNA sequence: TGTGCCAGCAACTTCCGGGATGAGCAGTTCTTC. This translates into CASNFRDEQFF.

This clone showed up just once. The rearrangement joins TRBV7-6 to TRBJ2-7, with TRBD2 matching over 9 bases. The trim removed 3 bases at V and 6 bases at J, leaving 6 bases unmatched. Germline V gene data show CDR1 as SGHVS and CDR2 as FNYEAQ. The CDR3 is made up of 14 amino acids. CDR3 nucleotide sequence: TGTGCCAGCAGCTTGAATAGCGGGAGTTCCGAGCAGTACTTC. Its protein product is CASSLNSGSSEQYF.

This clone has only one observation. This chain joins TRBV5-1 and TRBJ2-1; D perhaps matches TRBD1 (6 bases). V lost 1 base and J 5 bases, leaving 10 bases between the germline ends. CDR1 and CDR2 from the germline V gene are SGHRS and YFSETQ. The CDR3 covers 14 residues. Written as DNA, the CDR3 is TGCGCCAGCAGCTTGATGAGGACAGACAATGAGCAGTTCTTC. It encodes CASSLMRTDNEQFF.

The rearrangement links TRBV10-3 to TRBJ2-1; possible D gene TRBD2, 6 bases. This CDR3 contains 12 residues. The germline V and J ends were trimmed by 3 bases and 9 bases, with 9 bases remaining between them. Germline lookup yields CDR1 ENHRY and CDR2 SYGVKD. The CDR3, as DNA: TGTGCCATCAGTGATCCGCGGGGTGAGCAGTTCTTC. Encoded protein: CAISDPRGEQFF.

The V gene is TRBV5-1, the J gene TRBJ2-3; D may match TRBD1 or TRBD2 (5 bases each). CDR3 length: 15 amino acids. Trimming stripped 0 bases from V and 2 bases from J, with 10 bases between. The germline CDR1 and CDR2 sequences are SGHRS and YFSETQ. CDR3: CASSLASGPTDTQYF. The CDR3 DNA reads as TGCGCCAGCAGCTTGGCCTCGGGGCCCACAGATACGCAGTATTTT.

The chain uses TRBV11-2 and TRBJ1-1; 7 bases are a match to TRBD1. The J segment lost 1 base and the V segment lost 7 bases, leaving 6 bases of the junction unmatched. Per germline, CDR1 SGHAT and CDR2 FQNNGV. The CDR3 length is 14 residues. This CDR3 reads CASTLTGQNTEAFF. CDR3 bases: TGTGCCAGCACCTTGACAGGGCAGAACACTGAAGCTTTCTTT.

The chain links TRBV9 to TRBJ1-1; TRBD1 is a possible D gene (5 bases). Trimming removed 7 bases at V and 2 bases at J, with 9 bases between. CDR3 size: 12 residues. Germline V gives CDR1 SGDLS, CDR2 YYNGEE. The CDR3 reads CASGQGNTEAFF. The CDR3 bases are TGTGCCAGCGGACAAGGCAACACTGAAGCTTTCTTT.

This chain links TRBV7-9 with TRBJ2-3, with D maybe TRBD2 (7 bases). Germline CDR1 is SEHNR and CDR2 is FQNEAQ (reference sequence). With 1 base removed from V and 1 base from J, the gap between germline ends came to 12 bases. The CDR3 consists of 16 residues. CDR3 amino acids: CASSLGRGAGTDTQYF. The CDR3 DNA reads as TGTGCCAGCAGCTTAGGTCGGGGGGCTGGCACAGATACGCAGTATTTT.

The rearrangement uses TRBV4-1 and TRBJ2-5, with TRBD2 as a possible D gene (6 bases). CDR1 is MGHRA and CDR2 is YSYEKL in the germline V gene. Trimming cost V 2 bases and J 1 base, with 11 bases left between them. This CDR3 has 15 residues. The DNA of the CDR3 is TGCGCCAGCAGCCAACTCCCCGGGAGCCAAGAGACCCAGTACTTC. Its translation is CASSQLPGSQETQYF.

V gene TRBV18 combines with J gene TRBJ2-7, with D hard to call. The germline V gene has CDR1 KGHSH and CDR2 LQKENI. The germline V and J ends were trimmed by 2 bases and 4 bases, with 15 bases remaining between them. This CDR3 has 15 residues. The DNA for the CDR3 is TGTGCCAGCTCACCATCAGCTCTACCGTCGTACGAGCAGTACTTC. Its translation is CASSPSALPSYEQYF.